This passage covers 8 T cell receptor beta chains from one sample sequenced in a study of response to subunit inactivated influenza vaccine. TCRdb reprocessed the RT-PCR reads with MiXCR, giving one entry per CDR3 protein. This table holds around 520,000 distinct CDR3 sequences, around 11% found once. Sequencing was performed on PBMCs from blood, taken on the day of vaccination. The receptors here all came from a man in his fifties who received an inactivated influenza vaccine.

The CDR3 bases are TGCGCCAGCAGCCAAGAATGGGGCCAGCTCTACAATGAGCAGTTCTTC. Translated: CASSQEWGQLYNEQFF. The V gene is TRBV4-3, the J gene TRBJ2-1, with D possibly being TRBD1 (5 bases). Germline CDR1 reads LGHNA; CDR2 reads YSLEER. The CDR3 covers 16 residues. V lost 0 bases and J 3 bases, leaving 12 bases between the germline ends.

This clonotype has at least ten counts. This chain connects TRBV5-1 to TRBJ2-5; D uncertain. Trimming cost V 3 bases and J 4 bases, with 25 bases left between them. The V gene's germline CDR1 is SGHRS and CDR2 YFSETQ. The CDR3 has 18 residues. CDR3 bases: TGCGCCAGCAGCTCGGGCTTAACCGGGCTCCGCACGGGAGAGACCCAGTACTTC. Translation: CASSSGLTGLRTGETQYF.

This clonotype occurred a few times. The chain joins TRBV5-4 to TRBJ2-5; D may be TRBD1 (5 bases). V was pared by 4 bases and J by 5 bases, with 18 bases between. The CDR3 sequence is 15 residues long. Germline V gives CDR1 SGHNT, CDR2 YYREEE (reference sequence). Here the CDR3 reads CASSLGPTVQETQYF. The CDR3 DNA is TGTGCCAGCAGCCTAGGGCCGACAGTCCAGGAGACCCAGTACTTC.

This chain uses TRBV29-1 with TRBJ1-5, with D possibly being TRBD1 (6 bases). Deletions cut 4 bases from V and 4 bases from J, with 11 bases between. CDR1 SQVTM and CDR2 ANQGSEA come from the germline V gene. This CDR3 is 13 amino acids long. CDR3 protein: CSVVERGNQPQHF. CDR3 DNA: TGCAGCGTTGTTGAGAGGGGGAATCAGCCCCAGCATTTT.

CDR3 in amino acids: CASSVELNTEAFF. CDR3 nucleotides: TGTGCCAGCAGTGTGGAACTTAACACTGAAGCTTTCTTT. This chain joins TRBV2 and TRBJ1-1; D gene uncertain. Trimming pared 4 bases from V and 2 bases from J, leaving 8 bases between. This CDR3 contains 13 residues. Germline V CDR1 and CDR2: SNHLY, FYNNEI.

This clonotype was counted a few times. This chain joins TRBV29-1 and TRBJ2-3, with D maybe TRBD1 (6 bases). Germline lookup yields CDR1 SQVTM and CDR2 ANQGSEA. Trimming took off 6 bases at V and 7 bases at J, with 11 bases between the two ends. The CDR3 length is 11 residues. Here the CDR3 reads CSVDRSYTQYF. The DNA of the CDR3 is TGCAGCGTCGACAGGAGTTATACGCAGTATTTT.

The chain recombines TRBV11-2 with TRBJ2-3, with 12 bases that match TRBD2. This CDR3 has 17 amino acids. V was pared by 2 bases and J by 3 bases, with 6 bases of the junction left unmatched. Germline CDR1 reads SGHAT; CDR2 reads FQNNGV. CDR3 sequence: CASSLNLAGGPTDTQYF. CDR3 nucleotides: TGTGCCAGCAGCTTAAATCTAGCGGGAGGGCCGACAGATACGCAGTATTTT.

The genes are TRBV4-3 and TRBJ2-7, with TRBD1 matching 8 bases. CDR3 length: 16 amino acids. Germline trimming cut 0 bases from V and 6 bases from J; bases unmatched to any gene: 10. The germline CDR1 and CDR2 sequences are LGHNA and YSLEER. CDR3 loop: CASSQDRRTGSSEQYF. The CDR3 coding sequence is TGCGCCAGCAGCCAAGACAGGCGGACAGGGTCATCCGAGCAGTACTTC.